The source of this T cell receptor (beta chain) is a study of shared clonotypes between healthy human individuals. Clones were read by immunoSEQ multiplex PCR, and TCRdb kept only the in-frame ones, dropping some. Of about 480,000 clones in the sample, 79% were seen once. The CDR3 has 15 amino acids. With 5 bases removed from V and 8 bases from J, the gap between germline ends came to 22 bases. Germline values: CDR1 SGHRS, CDR2 YFSETQ. Each sample came from a Caucasian adult donor living in Nashville, Tennessee. About 90 million PBMCs were counted before genomic DNA extraction. Broader study findings: Clonotype sharing among donors was thought likely to change with sequencing depth.

About this clone: Its antigen is unidentified.

Material: PBMCs. This clonotype was sampled from a woman aged 35 to 49 in good health. Some clones in this sample may be carry-over from other donors' samples. The V gene is TRBV5-1, the J gene TRBJ1-2; D is possibly TRBD1 (5 bases). CDR3 in DNA: TGCGCCAGCAGGACGGATTCCGGACAATGGGGAGGCTACACCTTC. It codes for CASRTDSGQWGGYTF.